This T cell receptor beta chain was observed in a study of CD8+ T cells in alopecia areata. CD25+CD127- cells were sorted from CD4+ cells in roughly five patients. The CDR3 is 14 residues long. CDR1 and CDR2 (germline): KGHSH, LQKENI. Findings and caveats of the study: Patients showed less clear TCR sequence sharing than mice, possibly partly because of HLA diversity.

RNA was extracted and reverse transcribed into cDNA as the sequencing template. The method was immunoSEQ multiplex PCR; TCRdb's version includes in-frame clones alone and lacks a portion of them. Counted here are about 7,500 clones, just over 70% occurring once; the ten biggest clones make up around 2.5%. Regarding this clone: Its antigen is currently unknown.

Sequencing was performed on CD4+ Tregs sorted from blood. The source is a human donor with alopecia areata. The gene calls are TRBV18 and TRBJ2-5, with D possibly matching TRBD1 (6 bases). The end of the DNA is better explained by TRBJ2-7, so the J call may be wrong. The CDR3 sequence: CASSPPGASYEQYF. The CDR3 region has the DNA TGTGCCAGCTCACCTCCAGGGGCCAGCTACGAGCAGTACTTC.